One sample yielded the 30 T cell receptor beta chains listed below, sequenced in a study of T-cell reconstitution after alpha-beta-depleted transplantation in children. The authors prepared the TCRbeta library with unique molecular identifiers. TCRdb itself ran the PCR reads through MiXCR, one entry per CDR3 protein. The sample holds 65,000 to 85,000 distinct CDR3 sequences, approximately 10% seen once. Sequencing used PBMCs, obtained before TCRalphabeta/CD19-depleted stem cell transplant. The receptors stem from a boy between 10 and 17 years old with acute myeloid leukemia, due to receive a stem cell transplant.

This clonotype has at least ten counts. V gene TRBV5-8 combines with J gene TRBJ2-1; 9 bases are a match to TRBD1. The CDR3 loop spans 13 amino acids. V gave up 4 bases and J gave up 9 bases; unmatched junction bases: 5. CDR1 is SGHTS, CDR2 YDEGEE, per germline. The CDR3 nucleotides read TGTGCCAGCAGCATGGACAGGGGTGGTGAGCAGTTCTTC. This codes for CASSMDRGGEQFF.

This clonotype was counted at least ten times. In DNA form, the CDR3 reads TGCGCCAGCAGCTGGGACAGTTCCTACAATGAGCAGTTCTTC. Translating it yields CASSWDSSYNEQFF. The J gene is TRBJ2-1, the V gene TRBV5-1; 7 positions agree with TRBD1. The germline V gene has CDR1 SGHRS and CDR2 YFSETQ. V shed 3 bases and J 1 base; nucleotides not matched to a gene: 1. The CDR3 has 14 amino acids. Supplemented by reference TRBV5-1 and TRBJ2-1, the full variable domain reads KAGVTQTPRYLIKTRGQQVTLSCSPISGHRSVSWYQQTPGQGLQFLFEYFSETQRNKGNFPGRFSGRQFSNSRSEMNVSTLELGDSALYLCASSWDSSYNEQFFGPGTRLTVL.

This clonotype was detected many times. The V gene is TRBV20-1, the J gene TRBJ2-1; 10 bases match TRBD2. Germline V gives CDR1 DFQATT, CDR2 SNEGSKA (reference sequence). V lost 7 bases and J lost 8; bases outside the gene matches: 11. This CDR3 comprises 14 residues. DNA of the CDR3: TGCAGTGGGGCGGGGACTAGCGTATGGGATGAGCAGTTCTTC. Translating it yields CSGAGTSVWDEQFF.

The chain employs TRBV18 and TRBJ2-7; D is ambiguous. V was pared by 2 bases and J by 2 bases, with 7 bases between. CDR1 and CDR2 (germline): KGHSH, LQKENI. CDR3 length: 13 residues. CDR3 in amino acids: CASSPDRTYEQYV. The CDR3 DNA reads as TGTGCCAGCTCACCAGACCGAACCTACGAGCAGTACGTC.

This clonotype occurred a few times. As DNA, the CDR3 is TGTGCCAGCAGCCGGGACAGGGCTAGCACAGATACGCAGTATTTT. Translated, it gives CASSRDRASTDTQYF. The V call is TRBV11-2, the J call TRBJ2-3; 9 bases are shared with TRBD1. The CDR3 sequence is 15 residues long. With 5 bases clipped from V and 0 bases from J, the junction kept 3 bases outside the gene matches. Germline V gene lookup returns CDR1 SGHAT and CDR2 FQNNGV.

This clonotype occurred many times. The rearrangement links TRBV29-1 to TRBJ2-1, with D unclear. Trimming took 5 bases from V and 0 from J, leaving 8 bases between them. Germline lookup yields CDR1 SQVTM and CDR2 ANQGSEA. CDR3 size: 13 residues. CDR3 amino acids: CSVPLRSYNEQFF. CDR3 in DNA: TGCAGCGTTCCACTTCGCTCCTACAATGAGCAGTTCTTC.

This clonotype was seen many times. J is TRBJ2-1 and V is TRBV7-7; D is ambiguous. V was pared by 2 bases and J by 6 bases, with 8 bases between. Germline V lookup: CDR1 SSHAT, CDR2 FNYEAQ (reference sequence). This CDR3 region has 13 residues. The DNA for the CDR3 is TGTGCCAGCAGCTTAAACCCGGGCAATGAGCAGTTCTTC. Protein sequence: CASSLNPGNEQFF.

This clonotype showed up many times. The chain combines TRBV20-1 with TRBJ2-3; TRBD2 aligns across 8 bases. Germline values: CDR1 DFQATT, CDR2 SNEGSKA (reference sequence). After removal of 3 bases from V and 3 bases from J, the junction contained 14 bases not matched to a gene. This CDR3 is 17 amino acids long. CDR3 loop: CSASHDGGAGITDTQYF. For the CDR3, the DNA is TGCAGTGCTAGCCACGACGGGGGGGCCGGAATTACAGATACGCAGTATTTT.

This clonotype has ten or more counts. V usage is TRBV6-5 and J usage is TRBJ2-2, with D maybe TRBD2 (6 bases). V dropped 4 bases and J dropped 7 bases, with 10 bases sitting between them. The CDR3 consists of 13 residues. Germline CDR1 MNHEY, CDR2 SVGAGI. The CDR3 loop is CASSLHGGGELFF. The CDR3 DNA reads TGTGCCAGCAGTTTACACGGGGGCGGGGAGCTGTTTTTT.

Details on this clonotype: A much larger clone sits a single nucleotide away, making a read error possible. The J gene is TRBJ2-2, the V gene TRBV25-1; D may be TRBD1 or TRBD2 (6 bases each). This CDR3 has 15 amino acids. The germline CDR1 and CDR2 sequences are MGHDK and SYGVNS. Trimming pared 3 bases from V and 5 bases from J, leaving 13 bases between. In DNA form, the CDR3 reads TGTGCCAGCAGTGATGGGGGGCTTCCTACCGGGGAGCTGTTTTTT. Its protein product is CASSDGGLPTGELFF.

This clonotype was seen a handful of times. CDR3 bases: TGTGCCAGCAGGATGACAGGGGCCCTATACAATGAGCAGTTCTTC. As protein: CASRMTGALYNEQFF. The chain employs TRBV2 and TRBJ2-1; 8 positions match TRBD1. CDR3 length equals 15 residues. The germline V gene has CDR1 SNHLY and CDR2 FYNNEI. V shed 6 bases, J shed 4 bases, and the junction held 8 bases outside the gene matches. The full variable domain, with the rest looked up from reference TRBV2 and TRBJ2-1, is EPEVTQTPSHQVTQMGQEVILRCVPISNHLYFYWYRQILGQKVEFLVSFYNNEISEKSEIFDDQFSVERPDGSNFTLKIRSTKLEDSAMYFCASRMTGALYNEQFFGPGTRLTVL.

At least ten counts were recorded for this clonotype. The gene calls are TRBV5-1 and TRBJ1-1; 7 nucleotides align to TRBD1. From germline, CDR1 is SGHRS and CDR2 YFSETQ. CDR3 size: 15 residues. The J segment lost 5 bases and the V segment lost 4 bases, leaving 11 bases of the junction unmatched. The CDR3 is CASSHLTGSETEAFF. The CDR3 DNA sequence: TGCGCCAGCAGCCACTTGACAGGGTCAGAAACTGAAGCTTTCTTT.

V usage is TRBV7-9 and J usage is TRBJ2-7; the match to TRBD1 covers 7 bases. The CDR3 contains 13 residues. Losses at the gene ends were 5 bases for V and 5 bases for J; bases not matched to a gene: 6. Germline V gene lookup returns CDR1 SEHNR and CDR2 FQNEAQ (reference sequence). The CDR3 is CASSTRDSNEQYF. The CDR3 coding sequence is TGTGCCAGCAGCACCCGGGACAGTAACGAGCAGTACTTC.

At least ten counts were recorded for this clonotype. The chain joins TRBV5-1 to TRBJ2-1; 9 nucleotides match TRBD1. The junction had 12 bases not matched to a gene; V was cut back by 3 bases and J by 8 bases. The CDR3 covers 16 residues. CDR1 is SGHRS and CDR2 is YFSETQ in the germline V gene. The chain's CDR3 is CASSSTGGFKMYEQFF. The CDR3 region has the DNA TGCGCCAGCAGCTCCACAGGGGGCTTTAAGATGTATGAGCAGTTCTTC.

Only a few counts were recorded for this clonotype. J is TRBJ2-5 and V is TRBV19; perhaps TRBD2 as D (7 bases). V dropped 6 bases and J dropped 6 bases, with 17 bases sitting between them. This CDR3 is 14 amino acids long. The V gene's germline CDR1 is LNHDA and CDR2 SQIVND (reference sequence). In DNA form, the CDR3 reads TGTGCCAGTAGCATTAGTGGGGGGGCAAAGACCCAGTACTTC. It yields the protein CASSISGGAKTQYF. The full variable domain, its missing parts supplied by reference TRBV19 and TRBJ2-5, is DGGITQSPKYLFRKEGQNVTLSCEQNLNHDAMYWYRQDPGQGLRLIYYSQIVNDFQKGDIAEGYSVSREKKESFPLTVTSAQKNPTAFYLCASSISGGAKTQYFGPGTRLLVL.

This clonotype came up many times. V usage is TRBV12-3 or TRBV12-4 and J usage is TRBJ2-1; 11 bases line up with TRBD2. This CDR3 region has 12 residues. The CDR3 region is CHSGREYNEQFF. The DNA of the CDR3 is TGTCATAGCGGGAGGGAGTACAATGAGCAGTTCTTC.

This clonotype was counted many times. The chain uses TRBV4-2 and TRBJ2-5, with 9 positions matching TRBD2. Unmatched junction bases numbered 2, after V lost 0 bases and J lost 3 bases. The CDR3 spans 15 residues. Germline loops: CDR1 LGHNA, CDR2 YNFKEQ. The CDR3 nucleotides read TGTGCCAGCAGCCAAGATAGACTAGCGGAAGAGACCCAGTACTTC. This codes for CASSQDRLAEETQYF.

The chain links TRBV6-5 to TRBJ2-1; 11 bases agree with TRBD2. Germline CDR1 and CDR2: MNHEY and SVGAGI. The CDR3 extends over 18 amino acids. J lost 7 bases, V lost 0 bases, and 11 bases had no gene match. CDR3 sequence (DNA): TGTGCCAGCAGTTACTCGATAGTGGGACTAGCGGTTCATAATGAGCAGTTCTTC. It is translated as CASSYSIVGLAVHNEQFF.

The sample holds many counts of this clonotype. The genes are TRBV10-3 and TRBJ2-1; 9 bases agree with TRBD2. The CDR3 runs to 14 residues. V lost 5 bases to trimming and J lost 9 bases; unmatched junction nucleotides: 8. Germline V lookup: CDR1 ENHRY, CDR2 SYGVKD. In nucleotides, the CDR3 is TGTGCCATCAGTCGGGGACTAGCAGAGGGTGAGCAGTTCTTC. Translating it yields CAISRGLAEGEQFF.

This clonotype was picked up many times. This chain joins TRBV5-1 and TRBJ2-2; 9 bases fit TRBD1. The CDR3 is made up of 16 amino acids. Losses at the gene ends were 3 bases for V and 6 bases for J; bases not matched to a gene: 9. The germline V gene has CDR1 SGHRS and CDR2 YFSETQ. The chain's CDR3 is CASSSEGQGLAGELFF. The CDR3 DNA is TGCGCCAGCAGCTCAGAAGGACAGGGGTTGGCCGGGGAGCTGTTTTTT.

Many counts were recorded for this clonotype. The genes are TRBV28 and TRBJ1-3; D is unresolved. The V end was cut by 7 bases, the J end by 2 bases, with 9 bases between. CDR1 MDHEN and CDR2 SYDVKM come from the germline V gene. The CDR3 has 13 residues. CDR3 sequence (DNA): TGTGCCAGCACTCGGACGGCTGGAAACACCATATATTTT. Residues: CASTRTAGNTIYF.

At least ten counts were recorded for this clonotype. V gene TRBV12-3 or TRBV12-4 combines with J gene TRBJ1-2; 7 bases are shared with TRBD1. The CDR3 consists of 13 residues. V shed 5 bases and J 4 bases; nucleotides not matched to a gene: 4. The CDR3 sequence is CASSIRQGYGYTF. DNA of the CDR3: TGTGCCAGCAGTATCAGACAGGGCTATGGCTACACCTTC.

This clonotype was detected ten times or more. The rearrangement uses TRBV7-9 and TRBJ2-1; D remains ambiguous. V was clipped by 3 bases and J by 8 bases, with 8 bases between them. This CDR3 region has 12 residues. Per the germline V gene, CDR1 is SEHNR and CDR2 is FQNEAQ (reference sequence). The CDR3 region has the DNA TGTGCCAGCAGCTTTTCCGCCGATGAGCAGTTCTTC. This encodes CASSFSADEQFF.

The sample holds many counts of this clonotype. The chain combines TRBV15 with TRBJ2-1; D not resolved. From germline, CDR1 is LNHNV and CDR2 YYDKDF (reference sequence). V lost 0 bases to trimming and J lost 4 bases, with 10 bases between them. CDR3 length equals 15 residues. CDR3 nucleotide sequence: TGTGCCACCAGCAGAGATCTCGGCGGATACAATGAGCAGTTCTTC. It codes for CATSRDLGGYNEQFF.

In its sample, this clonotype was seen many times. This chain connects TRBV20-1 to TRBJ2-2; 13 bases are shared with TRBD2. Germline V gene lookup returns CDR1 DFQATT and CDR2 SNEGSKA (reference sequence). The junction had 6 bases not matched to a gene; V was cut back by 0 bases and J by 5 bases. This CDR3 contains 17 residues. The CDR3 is CSARDVTSGGRTGELFF. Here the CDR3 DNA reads TGCAGTGCTAGAGATGTGACTAGCGGGGGGCGGACCGGGGAGCTGTTTTTT.

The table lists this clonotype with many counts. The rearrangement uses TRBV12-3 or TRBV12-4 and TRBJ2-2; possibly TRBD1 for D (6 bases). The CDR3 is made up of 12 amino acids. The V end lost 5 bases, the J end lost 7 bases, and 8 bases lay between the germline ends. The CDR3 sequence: CASSTGFGELFF. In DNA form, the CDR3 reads TGTGCCAGCAGTACAGGGTTCGGGGAGCTGTTTTTT.

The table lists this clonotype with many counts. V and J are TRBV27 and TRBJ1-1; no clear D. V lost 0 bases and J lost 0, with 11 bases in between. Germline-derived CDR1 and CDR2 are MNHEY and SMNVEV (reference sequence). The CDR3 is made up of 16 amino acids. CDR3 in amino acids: CASSLSIVTVNTEAFF. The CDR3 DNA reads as TGTGCCAGCAGTTTATCGATAGTGACGGTGAACACTGAAGCTTTCTTT.

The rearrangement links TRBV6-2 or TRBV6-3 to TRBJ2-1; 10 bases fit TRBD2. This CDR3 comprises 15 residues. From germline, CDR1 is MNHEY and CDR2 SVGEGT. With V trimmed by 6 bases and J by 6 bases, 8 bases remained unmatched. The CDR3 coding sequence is TGTGCCAGCAGACCCCTAGCGGGAGTAGGCAATGAGCAGTTCTTC. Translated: CASRPLAGVGNEQFF.

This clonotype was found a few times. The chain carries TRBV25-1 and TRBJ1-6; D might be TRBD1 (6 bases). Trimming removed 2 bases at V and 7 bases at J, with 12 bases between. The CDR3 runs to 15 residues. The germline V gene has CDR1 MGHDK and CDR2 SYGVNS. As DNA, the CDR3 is TGTGCCAGCAGTGAAAGCACAGGGTGGAATTCACCCCTCCACTTT. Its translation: CASSESTGWNSPLHF.

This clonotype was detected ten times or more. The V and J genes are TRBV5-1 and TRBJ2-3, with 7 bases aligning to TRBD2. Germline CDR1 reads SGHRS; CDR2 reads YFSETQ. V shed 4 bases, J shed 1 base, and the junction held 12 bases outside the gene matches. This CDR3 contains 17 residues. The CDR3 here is CASSQLRMGGGTDTQYF. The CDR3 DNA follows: TGCGCCAGCAGCCAACTGAGGATGGGGGGGGGCACAGATACGCAGTATTTT.